These 4 T cell receptor beta chains originate from one sample sequenced in a study of blood T cell repertoires in COVID-19. The method was immunoSEQ multiplex PCR; TCRdb's version includes in-frame clones alone and lacks a portion of them. The data hold roughly 250,000 clones, with 80% to 90% observed a single time. The sequenced sample consisted of PBMCs or T cells enriched from blood (not recorded which). These receptors came from a young woman who had recovered from COVID-19.

The V gene is TRBV2, the J gene TRBJ1-5; 9 nucleotides match TRBD1. V was pared by 5 bases and J by 0 bases, with 11 bases of the junction left unmatched. The CDR3 runs to 18 residues. CDR1 is SNHLY and CDR2 is FYNNEI in the germline V gene. The chain's CDR3 is CASSIETGGSYSNQPQHF. CDR3 in DNA: TGTGCCAGCAGTATTGAGACAGGGGGTTCCTATAGCAATCAGCCCCAGCATTTT.

The chain employs TRBV5-5 and TRBJ1-5; D unresolved. Trimming left V 1 base short and J 1 base short, with 12 bases between. This CDR3 has 16 amino acids. The germline gives CDR1 SGHKS, CDR2 YYEKEE (reference sequence). The CDR3: CASSLYQVTSNQPQHF. DNA for the CDR3: TGTGCCAGCAGCTTGTATCAGGTCACGAGCAATCAGCCCCAGCATTTT.

This clone was counted only a few times. This rearrangement joins TRBV14 to TRBJ1-1; 9 bases align to TRBD1. This CDR3 spans 13 amino acids. V shed 0 bases, J shed 10 bases, and the junction held 3 bases outside the gene matches. CDR1 SGHDN and CDR2 FVKESK come from the germline V gene. The CDR3 region is CASSQERGQGAFF. The CDR3 bases are TGTGCCAGCAGCCAAGAGAGGGGACAGGGAGCTTTCTTT.

This clone was seen a single time. J is TRBJ2-4 and V is TRBV28, with D perhaps matching TRBD2 (5 bases). V was pared by 6 bases and J by 1 base, with 16 bases between. CDR1 and CDR2 from the germline V gene are MDHEN and SYDVKM. The CDR3 extends over 16 amino acids. This CDR3 is CASSRDSVRAKNIQYF. In DNA, the CDR3 is TGTGCCAGCAGCCGGGATTCGGTCAGGGCCAAAAACATTCAGTACTTC. Complete variable domain (other parts from reference TRBV28 and TRBJ2-4): DVKVTQSSRYLVKRTGEKVFLECVQDMDHENMFWYRQDPGLGLRLIYFSYDVKMKEKGDIPEGYSVSREKKERFSLILESASTNQTSMYLCASSRDSVRAKNIQYFGAGTRLSVL.